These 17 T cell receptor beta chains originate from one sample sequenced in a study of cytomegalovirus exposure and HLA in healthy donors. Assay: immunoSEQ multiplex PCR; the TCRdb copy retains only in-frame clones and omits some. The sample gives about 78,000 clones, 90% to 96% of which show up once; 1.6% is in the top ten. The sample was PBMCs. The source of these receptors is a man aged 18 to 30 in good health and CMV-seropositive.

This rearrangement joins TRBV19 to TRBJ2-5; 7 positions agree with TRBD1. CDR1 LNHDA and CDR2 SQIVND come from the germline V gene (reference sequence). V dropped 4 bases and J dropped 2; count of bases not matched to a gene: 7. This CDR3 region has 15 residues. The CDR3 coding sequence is TGTGCCAGTAGTAAGGGGGCGCGGAAACAAGAGACCCAGTACTTC. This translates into CASSKGARKQETQYF. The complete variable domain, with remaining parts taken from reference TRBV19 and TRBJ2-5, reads DGGITQSPKYLFRKEGQNVTLSCEQNLNHDAMYWYRQDPGQGLRLIYYSQIVNDFQKGDIAEGYSVSREKKESFPLTVTSAQKNPTAFYLCASSKGARKQETQYFGPGTRLLVL.

CDR3 nucleotide sequence: TGTGCCAGCAGTCTTCTAGCGCCCCGAGTGGGGGAGCTGTTTTTT. This gives the protein CASSLLAPRVGELFF. The rearrangement links TRBV6-5 to TRBJ2-2, with TRBD2 as a possible D gene (6 bases). Germline CDR1 is MNHEY and CDR2 is SVGAGI. Trimming shortened V by 5 bases and J by 8 bases, and 18 bases separated the two germline ends. CDR3 length: 15 amino acids.

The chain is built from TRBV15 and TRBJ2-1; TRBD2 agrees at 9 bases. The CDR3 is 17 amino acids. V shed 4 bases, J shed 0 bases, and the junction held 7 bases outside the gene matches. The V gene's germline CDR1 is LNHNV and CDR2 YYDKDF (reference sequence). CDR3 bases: TGTGCCACCAGCAAACATCTAGCGGGACCCTCCTACAATGAGCAGTTCTTC. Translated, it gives CATSKHLAGPSYNEQFF.

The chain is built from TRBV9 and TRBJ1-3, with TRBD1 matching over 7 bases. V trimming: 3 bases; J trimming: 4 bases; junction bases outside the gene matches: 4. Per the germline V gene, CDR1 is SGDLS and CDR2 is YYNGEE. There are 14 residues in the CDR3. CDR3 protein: CASSEETGGNTIYF. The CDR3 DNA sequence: TGTGCCAGCAGCGAGGAGACAGGGGGAAACACCATATATTTT.

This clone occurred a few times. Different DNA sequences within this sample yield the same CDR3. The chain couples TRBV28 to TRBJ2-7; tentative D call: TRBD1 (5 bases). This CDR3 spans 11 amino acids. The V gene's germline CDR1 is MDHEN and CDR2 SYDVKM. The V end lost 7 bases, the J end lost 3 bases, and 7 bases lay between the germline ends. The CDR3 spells CASTGLYEQYF. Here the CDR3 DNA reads TGTGCCAGCACAGGGCTCTACGAGCAGTACTTC. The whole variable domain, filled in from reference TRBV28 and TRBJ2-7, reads DVKVTQSSRYLVKRTGEKVFLECVQDMDHENMFWYRQDPGLGLRLIYFSYDVKMKEKGDIPEGYSVSREKKERFSLILESASTNQTSMYLCASTGLYEQYFGPGTRLTVT.

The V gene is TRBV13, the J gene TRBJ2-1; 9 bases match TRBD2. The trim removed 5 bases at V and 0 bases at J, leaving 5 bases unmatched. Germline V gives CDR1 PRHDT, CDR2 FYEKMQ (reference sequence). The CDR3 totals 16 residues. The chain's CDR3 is CASSVNSGSSYNEQFF. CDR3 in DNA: TGTGCCAGCAGCGTCAATAGCGGGAGCTCCTACAATGAGCAGTTCTTC. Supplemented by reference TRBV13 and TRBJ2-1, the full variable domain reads AAGVIQSPRHLIKEKRETATLKCYPIPRHDTVYWYQQGPGQDPQFLISFYEKMQSDKGSIPDRFSAQQFSDYHSELNMSSLELGDSALYFCASSVNSGSSYNEQFFGPGTRLTVL.

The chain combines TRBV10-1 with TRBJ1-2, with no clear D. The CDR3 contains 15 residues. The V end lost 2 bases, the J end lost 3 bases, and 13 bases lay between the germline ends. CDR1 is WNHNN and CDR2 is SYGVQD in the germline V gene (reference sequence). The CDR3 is CASSEVRGWDYGYTF. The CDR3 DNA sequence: TGCGCCAGCAGTGAGGTAAGAGGTTGGGACTATGGCTACACCTTC.

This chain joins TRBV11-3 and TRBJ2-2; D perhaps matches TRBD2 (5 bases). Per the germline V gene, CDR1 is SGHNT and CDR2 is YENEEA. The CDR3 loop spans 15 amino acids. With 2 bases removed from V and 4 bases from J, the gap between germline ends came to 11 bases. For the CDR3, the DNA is TGTGCCAGCAGCTTAAAAATTCGGGGCACCGGGGAGCTGTTTTTT. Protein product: CASSLKIRGTGELFF.

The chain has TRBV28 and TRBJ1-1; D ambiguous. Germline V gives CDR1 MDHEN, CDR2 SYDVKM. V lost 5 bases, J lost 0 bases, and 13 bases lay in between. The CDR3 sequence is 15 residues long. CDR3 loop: CASSPILFMNTEAFF. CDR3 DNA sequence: TGTGCCAGCAGTCCTATACTGTTCATGAACACTGAAGCTTTCTTT.

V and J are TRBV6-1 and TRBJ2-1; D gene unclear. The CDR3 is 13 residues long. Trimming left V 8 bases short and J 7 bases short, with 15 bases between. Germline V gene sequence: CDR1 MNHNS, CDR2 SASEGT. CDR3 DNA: TGTGCCAGCGCTCGAAATAGTCTGAATGAGCAGTTCTTC. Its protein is CASARNSLNEQFF.

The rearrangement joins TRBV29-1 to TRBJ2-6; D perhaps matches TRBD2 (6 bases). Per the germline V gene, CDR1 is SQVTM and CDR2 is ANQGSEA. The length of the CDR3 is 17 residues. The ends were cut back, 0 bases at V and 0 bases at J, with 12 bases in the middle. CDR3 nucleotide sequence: TGCAGCGTTGAAGATCTAGGCGGGGCCTCTGGGGCCAACGTCCTGACTTTC. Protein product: CSVEDLGGASGANVLTF.

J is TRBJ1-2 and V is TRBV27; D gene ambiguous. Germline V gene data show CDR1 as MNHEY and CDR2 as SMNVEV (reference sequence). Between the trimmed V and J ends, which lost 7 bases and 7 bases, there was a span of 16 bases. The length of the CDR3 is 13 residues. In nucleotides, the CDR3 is TGTGCCAGCATGGGCAGACGGCTTGGTGGCTACACCTTC. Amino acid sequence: CASMGRRLGGYTF.

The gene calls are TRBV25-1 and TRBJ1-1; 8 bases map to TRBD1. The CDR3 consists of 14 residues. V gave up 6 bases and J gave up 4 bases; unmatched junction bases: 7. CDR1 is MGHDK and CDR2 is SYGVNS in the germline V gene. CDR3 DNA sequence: TGTGCCAGCAGCCGACAGGGGTTAGGCACTGAAGCTTTCTTT. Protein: CASSRQGLGTEAFF.

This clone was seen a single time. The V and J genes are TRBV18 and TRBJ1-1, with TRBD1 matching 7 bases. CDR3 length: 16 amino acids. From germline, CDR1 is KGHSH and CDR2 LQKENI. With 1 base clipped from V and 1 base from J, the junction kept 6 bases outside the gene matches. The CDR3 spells CASSPQGNRGNTEAFF. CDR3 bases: TGTGCCAGCTCACCACAGGGGAACAGGGGGAACACTGAAGCTTTCTTT.

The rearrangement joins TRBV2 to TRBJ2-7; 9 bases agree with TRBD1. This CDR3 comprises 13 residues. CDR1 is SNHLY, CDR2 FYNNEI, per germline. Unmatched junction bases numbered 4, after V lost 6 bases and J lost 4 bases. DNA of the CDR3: TGTGCCAGCAGACACGGGACAGGGTACGAGCAGTACTTC. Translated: CASRHGTGYEQYF.

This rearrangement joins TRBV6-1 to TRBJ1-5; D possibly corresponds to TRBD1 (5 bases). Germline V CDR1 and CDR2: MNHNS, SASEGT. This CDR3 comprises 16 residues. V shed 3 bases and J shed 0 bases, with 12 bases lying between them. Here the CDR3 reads CASSEVGGVSNQPQHF. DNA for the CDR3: TGTGCCAGCAGTGAGGTCGGAGGGGTTAGCAATCAGCCCCAGCATTTT.

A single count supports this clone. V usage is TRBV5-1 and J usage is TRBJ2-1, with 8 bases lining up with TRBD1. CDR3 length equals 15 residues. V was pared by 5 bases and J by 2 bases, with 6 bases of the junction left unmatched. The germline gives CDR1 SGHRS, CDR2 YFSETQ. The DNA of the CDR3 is TGCGCCAGCAGTTTGAGGGACAGGACCTACAATGAGCAGTTCTTC. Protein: CASSLRDRTYNEQFF.